This TCR beta chain was captured by sequencing in a study of cytomegalovirus exposure and HLA in healthy donors. Study-level findings and limits: One later analysis reportedly identified an Asian-associated ancestry cluster that showed fewer N-insertions than the 666-donor mean. In a later analysis, common viral pathogens appeared linked to several of the most significant clusters.

The PCR contained 60 Vbeta and 13 Jbeta primers. Sequenced by immunoSEQ multiplex PCR; TCRdb stores in-frame clones only, minus some. The data hold roughly 86,000 clones, with over 60% observed a single time. Points on this clone: Its target is unknown.

Trimming cost V 3 bases and J 5 bases, with 8 bases left between them. The CDR3 runs to 13 residues. CDR1 KGHSH and CDR2 LQKENI come from the germline V gene. Sequenced material: PBMCs. The gene calls are TRBV18 and TRBJ1-5; no definite D call. This TCR was sampled from a man aged 25 to 40 in good health and CMV-seronegative. CDR3 loop: CASSPSGDQPQHF. The CDR3 bases are TGTGCCAGCTCACCCAGCGGCGATCAGCCCCAGCATTTT.